These 2 T cell receptor beta chains were all obtained from the same sample, sequenced in a study of vaccination effects on CD4 cells after COVID-19. TCRdb keeps only in-frame clones here, not all; method: immunoSEQ multiplex PCR. The data hold 45,000 or so clones, with about 75% observed a single time. Having been cultured for about 10 days, the cells underwent CD4+ T cell isolation. These receptors are not linked to any known antigen. The input for sequencing was CD4+ T cells from PBMCs cultured without peptide, taken before COVID-19 vaccination. These receptors all stem from a human donor who had a prior SARS-CoV-2 infection.

This clone was detected once. The chain recombines TRBV4-2 with TRBJ2-2; D gene uncertain. CDR3 length: 15 residues. Trimming took off 4 bases at V and 5 bases at J, with 14 bases between the two ends. Germline V CDR1 and CDR2: LGHNA, YNFKEQ. The CDR3 DNA is TGTGCCAGCAGCCCCCGCTCCCTGGCTACCGGGGAGCTGTTTTTT. Translation: CASSPRSLATGELFF.

Only one count was recorded for this clone. J is TRBJ2-3 and V is TRBV7-2; 10 bases are shared with TRBD2. With V trimmed by 5 bases and J by 5 bases, 10 bases remained unmatched. There are 16 residues in the CDR3. The V gene's germline CDR1 is SGHTA and CDR2 FQGNSA. The CDR3: CASSAQAGGRGDTQYF. The CDR3 DNA sequence: TGTGCCAGCAGCGCCCAAGCGGGGGGGCGAGGAGATACGCAGTATTTT.